These 15 T cell receptor beta chains share one sample of origin, sequenced in a study of blood T cells in healthy people across ages. Primers used in a second PCR of about 6 to 12 cycles were a sample-barcoded 5' primer and a J-beta primer mix. MiXCR, run by TCRdb on the 5' RACE reads, gives a single entry per CDR3 protein. The table records around 1.1 million distinct CDR3 sequences, more than 30% of them present only once. Source material: blood. Receptor source: a man between 18 and 35 years old in good health.

The genes are TRBV29-1 and TRBJ2-1, with D hard to call. The J call may be in error: the DNA end matches TRBJ2-7 better. The CDR3 consists of 9 residues. Looked up from germline, CDR1 is SQVTM and CDR2 is ANQGSEA. The CDR3 here is CSVDTEQYF. The CDR3 DNA sequence: TGCAGCGTTGATACTGAGCAGTACTTC.

This chain joins TRBV12-3 or TRBV12-4 and TRBJ1-1; D unresolved. The CDR3 totals 11 residues. Trimming took 3 bases from V and 7 from J, leaving 6 bases between them. CDR3 protein: CASSFEGEAFF. CDR3 DNA sequence: TGTGCCAGCAGTTTCGAAGGTGAAGCTTTCTTT.

The chain combines TRBV7-9 with TRBJ1-6, with D unresolved. This CDR3 region has 13 residues. Germline values: CDR1 SEHNR, CDR2 FQNEAQ (reference sequence). The ends were cut back, 1 base at V and 14 bases at J, with 12 bases in the middle. CDR3 amino acids: CASSLVKAPSLHF. The CDR3 DNA is TGTGCCAGCAGCTTAGTGAAGGCCCCCTCCCTCCACTTT.

This clonotype has more than one count but fewer than ten. V and J are TRBV12-3 or TRBV12-4 and TRBJ2-7; 12 positions match TRBD2. The CDR3 loop spans 14 amino acids. With 4 bases clipped from V and 10 bases from J, the junction kept 8 bases outside the gene matches. The CDR3 is CASSWPSGGATQYF. In DNA, the CDR3 is TGTGCCAGCAGTTGGCCTAGCGGGGGGGCCACCCAGTACTTC.

The V and J genes are TRBV7-9 and TRBJ1-1, with D perhaps TRBD1 (5 bases). From germline, CDR1 is SEHNR and CDR2 FQNEAQ (reference sequence). This CDR3 has 15 amino acids. With 6 bases removed from V and 0 bases from J, the gap between germline ends came to 14 bases. Written as DNA, the CDR3 is TGTGCCAGCAGTGGGGGGGATGGAATGAACACTGAAGCTTTCTTT. Protein product: CASSGGDGMNTEAFF.

This clonotype was found many times. The V call is TRBV20-1, the J call TRBJ1-5; no firm D call. V was pared by 2 bases and J by 0 bases, with 14 bases between. The CDR3 covers 16 residues. Germline CDR1 is DFQATT and CDR2 is SNEGSKA (reference sequence). The CDR3 sequence: CSARRRTAYSNQPQHF. The CDR3 coding sequence is TGCAGTGCTAGACGTCGCACAGCGTATAGCAATCAGCCCCAGCATTTT.

The DNA for the CDR3 is TGTGCCAGCAGTAAGCAGGGTGGCAATCAGCCCCAGCATTTT. Translated: CASSKQGGNQPQHF. This chain links TRBV6-2 or TRBV6-3 with TRBJ1-5; TRBD1 might be the D (5 bases). There are 14 residues in the CDR3. From germline, CDR1 is MNHEY and CDR2 SVGEGT. The V and J ends lost 5 bases and 2 bases respectively, with 10 bases between them.

The chain employs TRBV2 and TRBJ2-2; 9 bases are a match to TRBD1. Trimming took 4 bases from V and 6 from J; bases not matched to a gene: 6. Germline V gene lookup returns CDR1 SNHLY and CDR2 FYNNEI. The CDR3 is 15 amino acids. CDR3 residues: CASSGRTGDAGELFF. The CDR3 DNA follows: TGTGCCAGCAGTGGTAGGACAGGGGATGCCGGGGAGCTGTTTTTT.

The rearrangement joins TRBV14 to TRBJ2-5; D not certain. Germline V lookup: CDR1 SGHDN, CDR2 FVKESK. Trimming removed 0 bases at V and 0 bases at J, with 8 bases between. This CDR3 contains 15 residues. The chain's CDR3 is CASSQDRRYQETQYF. For the CDR3, the DNA is TGTGCCAGCAGCCAAGATCGACGGTACCAAGAGACCCAGTACTTC. The entire variable domain, with the rest obtained from reference TRBV14 and TRBJ2-5, is as follows: EAGVTQFPSHSVIEKGQTVTLRCDPISGHDNLYWYRRVMGKEIKFLLHFVKESKQDESGMPNNRFLAERTGGTYSTLKVQPAELEDSGVYFCASSQDRRYQETQYFGPGTRLLVL.

This clonotype came up a few times. The chain employs TRBV7-2 and TRBJ1-1; 8 bases are a match to TRBD1. This CDR3 comprises 15 residues. V lost 5 bases, J lost 1 base, and 6 bases stayed unmatched. Germline CDR1 reads SGHTA; CDR2 reads FQGNSA. The CDR3 sequence: CASSPHRGRNTEAFF. CDR3 DNA: TGTGCCAGCAGCCCTCACAGGGGGAGGAACACTGAAGCTTTCTTT.

The chain uses TRBV28 and TRBJ1-5; 9 bases line up with TRBD1. V dropped 5 bases and J dropped 3; count of bases not matched to a gene: 2. The CDR3 length is 14 residues. Germline-derived CDR1 and CDR2 are MDHEN and SYDVKM. CDR3 DNA: TGTGCCAGCAGTGGGGACAGGGACAATCAGCCCCAGCATTTT. Its translation is CASSGDRDNQPQHF.

The rearrangement links TRBV20-1 to TRBJ1-5; D gene ambiguous. The V end lost 6 bases, the J end lost 4 bases, and 7 bases lay between the germline ends. Germline loops: CDR1 DFQATT, CDR2 SNEGSKA (reference sequence). The CDR3 loop spans 11 amino acids. Here the CDR3 reads CSAEENQPQHF. In nucleotides, the CDR3 is TGCAGTGCGGAAGAAAATCAGCCCCAGCATTTT.

The chain is built from TRBV12-3 or TRBV12-4 and TRBJ2-5; D unclear. The J call is doubtful: the DNA matches TRBJ2-7 better. The CDR3 runs to 13 residues. The DNA of the CDR3 is TGTGCCAGCAGTTTAGGAAACACTAACGAGCAGTACTTC. Amino acid sequence: CASSLGNTNEQYF.

Worth noting for this clonotype: Its ends do not fully match the called genes, so a read error is possible. This chain links TRBV2 with TRBJ1-4; 7 bases are a match to TRBD1. The germline V gene has CDR1 SNHLY and CDR2 FYNNEI. The CDR3 extends over 14 amino acids. The CDR3 nucleotides are TGTGTCAGCAGTCGGGGACAGAATAATGAAAAACTGTTTTTT. Its protein is CVSSRGQNNEKLFF.

The rearrangement links TRBV9 to TRBJ1-1; 11 nucleotides match TRBD1. The CDR3 spans 15 residues. V lost 4 bases to trimming and J lost 4 bases; unmatched junction nucleotides: 6. The germline V gene encodes CDR1 SGDLS and CDR2 YYNGEE. In DNA, the CDR3 is TGTGCCAGCAGCCGGGACAGGGGGGATGGCACTGAAGCTTTCTTT. Translation: CASSRDRGDGTEAFF.